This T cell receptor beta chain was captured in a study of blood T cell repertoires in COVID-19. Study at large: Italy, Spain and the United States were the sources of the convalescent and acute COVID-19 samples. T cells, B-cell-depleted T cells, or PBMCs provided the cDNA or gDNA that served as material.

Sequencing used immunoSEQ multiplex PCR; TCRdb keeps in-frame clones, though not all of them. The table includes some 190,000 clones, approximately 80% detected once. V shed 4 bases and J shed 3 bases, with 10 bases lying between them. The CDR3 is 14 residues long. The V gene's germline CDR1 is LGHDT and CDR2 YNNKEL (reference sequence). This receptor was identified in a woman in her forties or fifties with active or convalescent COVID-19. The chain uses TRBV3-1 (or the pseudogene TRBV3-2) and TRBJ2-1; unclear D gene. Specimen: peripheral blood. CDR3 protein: CASSLGRHYNEQFF. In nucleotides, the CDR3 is TGTGCCAGCAGCCTTGGCAGACACTACAATGAGCAGTTCTTC.